Listed below are T cell receptor beta chains from one sample, sequenced in a study of blood T cell repertoires in COVID-19. Assay used: immunoSEQ multiplex PCR; TCRdb lists only in-frame clones, some missing. This table holds roughly 23,000 clones, about 90% found once. Sequenced sample: peripheral blood. These receptors originate from a woman of 80 years or more with active COVID-19. Both conserved end residues are trimmed from each CDR3.

J gene | V gene | CDR3 protein
TRBJ2-1 | TRBV5-1 | ASSLGLGRIEQF
TRBJ1-2 | TRBV5-1 | ASSPDRRGGYT
TRBJ1-6 | TRBV7-2 | ASRPPGQGPVSLH
TRBJ2-5 | TRBV15 | ATSRGGRQPIGQETQY
TRBJ1-2 | TRBV29-1 | SAAEGYGYT
TRBJ2-2 | TRBV6-6 | ASSSTGTGEGGLF
TRBJ1-2 | TRBV18 | ASSANRAANYGYT
TRBJ2-5 | TRBV9 | ASSAPGAGTETQY
TRBJ2-2 | TRBV5-1 | ASSLGTKRNTGELF
TRBJ1-6 | TRBV7-3 | ASSSTGSRSPLH
TRBJ1-3 | TRBV9 | ASSVNQGYSGNTIY
TRBJ2-1 | TRBV7-2 | ASSLLGSGGADEQF
TRBJ2-5 | TRBV12-5 | ASGSRPDTQETQY
TRBJ2-7 | TRBV2 | ASKVAGGPYEQY
TRBJ1-6 | TRBV9 | ASSVGRDVGVSPLH
TRBJ2-1 | TRBV10-3 | AISSSSGGAKDEQF